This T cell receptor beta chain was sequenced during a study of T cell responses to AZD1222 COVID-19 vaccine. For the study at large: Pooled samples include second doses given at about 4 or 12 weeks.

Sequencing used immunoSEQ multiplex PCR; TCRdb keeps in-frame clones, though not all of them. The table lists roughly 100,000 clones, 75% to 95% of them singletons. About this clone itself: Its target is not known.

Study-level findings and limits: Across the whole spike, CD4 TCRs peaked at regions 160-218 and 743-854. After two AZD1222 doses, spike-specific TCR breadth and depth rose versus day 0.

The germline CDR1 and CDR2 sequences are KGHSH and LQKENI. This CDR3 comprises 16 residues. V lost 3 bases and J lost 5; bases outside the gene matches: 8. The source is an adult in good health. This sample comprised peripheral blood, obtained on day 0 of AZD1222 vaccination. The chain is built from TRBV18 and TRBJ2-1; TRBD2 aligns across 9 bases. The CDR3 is CASSPLRGGVNNEQFF. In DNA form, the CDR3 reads TGTGCCAGCTCACCCTTGCGGGGGGGCGTCAACAATGAGCAGTTCTTC.